This T cell receptor beta chain was captured by sequencing in a study of CD8+ T cells in alopecia areata (dated by TCRdb to 2017 to 2018). As for the study more broadly: Treated patients were enrolled in an open-label pilot trial of oral tofacitinib at 5 to 10 mg twice daily for moderate-to-severe alopecia areata. Biopsies were taken from tofacitinib-treated patients at baseline and at 4 and 24 weeks of treatment, and a later scalp biopsy was taken in several of the tofacitinib-treated patients. RNA came from the PAXgene miRNA kit for fixed scalp, the miRNeasy kit for PBMCs, and the RNeasy kit for mouse skin. In treated patients, disease severity was measured using the SALT score, which gives the percentage of scalp surface area affected. TCRbeta CDR3 regions were amplified by immunoSEQ multiplex PCR with 35 Vbeta forward and 13 Jbeta reverse primers. High-throughput TCRbeta sequencing was used to examine T cell clonal expansion in alopecia areata in both the C3H/HeJ mouse model and human patients. Human TCRbeta sequencing covered scalp tissue and sorted CD4+ and CD8+ peripheral blood T cells from patchy and totalis/universalis alopecia areata patients and healthy controls. Clonality in the scalp was compared among normal scalp (n=4), patchy alopecia areata scalp (n=8), and alopecia totalis/universalis scalp (n=8). Patients stayed on tofacitinib for 6 to 18 months and then had 6 months of follow-up off drug so that delayed response and recurrence could be assessed. General findings and caveats noted by the study authors: Tofacitinib significantly lowered scalp clonality and the number of expanded CD8+ clones among the top 100 scalp clones. Because the treated cohort was small and had only one nonresponder, larger studies are needed to examine links between baseline CD8+ expansion and response. Many expanded lesional clones were found to persist in scalp and blood during tofacitinib treatment, and relapse after treatment cessation may be partly explained by this persistence. Higher clonality and more expanded CD8+ clones were observed in lesional scalp than in normal scalp, particularly in alopecia totalis/universalis, a finding suggestive of antigenic drive. TCR sequences shared between patients were less clear than in mice, possibly partly because of HLA diversity in the patient population. Scalp TCR repertoire analysis is complicated because resident alphabeta T cells in normal human skin are also sequenced, whereas mouse skin is dominated by gammadelta T cells.

Libraries were built with the immunoSEQ multiplex PCR assay. For TCR sequencing, RNA was extracted from every sample and reverse transcribed into cDNA to serve as template. First-strand cDNA was synthesized using SuperScript III with a 2:1 mix of oligo-dT and random hexamers. A synthetic immune receptor repertoire was used to gauge amplification bias, and whatever bias remained was removed computationally. The published analysis was carried out like this. After raw reads were preprocessed to remove errors, the CDR3 was defined following IMGT conventions as running from the conserved cysteine to phenylalanine. Clonality was computed by normalizing Shannon entropy by log2 of the number of productive unique TCRs and subtracting the result from 1. Whether scalp clones were CD4 or CD8 was inferred by matching scalp TCRbeta sequences against CD4 and CD8 repertoires sorted from blood. TCRdb limited this immuneACCESS table to in-frame rearrangements with V and J called. A share of clones is missing; checked studies link under half to unresolved V genes, and the rest is unexplained. Clone size and the V and J calls come from that table; the DNA yielded D and trimming. The sample table lists about 90,000 clones, 44% of them with a count of one. Of the sample, less than 20% is held by the ten largest clones.

Including the terminal cysteine and phenylalanine, the CDR3 comprises 14 residues. Here the CDR3 DNA is all that survives: 42 bases in frame from base 1. The germline V gene (reference sequence) provides CDR1 LNHDA and CDR2 SQIVND. V lost 4 bases and J lost 4 bases, and the count of bases not matched to a germline gene is 2. This clone has only a few counts. The antigen it recognizes is unknown. No base quality values were provided; no much bigger clone lies one nucleotide off. Interpreted using the paper, the time point label stands for: around 22 weeks on oral tofacitinib. The sample's treatment or condition label, decoded: oral pan-JAK inhibitor, 5-10 mg twice daily. From alopecia areata patients, peripheral blood was collected along with lesional scalp punch biopsies. PBMCs were separated by density centrifugation and stained for CD3, CD4 and CD8, after which CD4+ and CD8+ T cells were sorted on a FACSAria.

This sequence was found in a human donor with alopecia areata. This specimen consisted of CD8+ T cells sorted from blood, obtained at week 24, from a patient treated with tofacitinib. The V and J genes are TRBV19 and TRBJ2-7, and 12 junctional nucleotides match TRBD2. The bases read TGTGCCAGTAGTACCGGGACTAGCGGGTACGAGCAGTACTTC. Its protein product is CASSTGTSGYEQYF.